The T cell receptor beta chain under discussion was sequenced for a study of molecular identifiers for immune sequencing clone quantification. Study-level findings and limits: With a barcode shared among identical TCR molecules, highly expanded clone sizes could be underestimated.

This CDR3 has 16 amino acids. CDR1 MDHEN and CDR2 SYDVKM come from the germline V gene. V shed 2 bases and J shed 4 bases, with 17 bases lying between them. Previously published methods and listed TCR primers were used for the bulk TCR libraries. One entry per CDR3 protein results from TCRdb running MiXCR on the PCR reads. Of approximately 550,000 distinct CDR3 sequences in the sample, about a quarter were seen once. As concerns this clonotype: Its antigen is unknown.

The source is a human donor in good health. Some libraries in this study had Jurkat cell RNA spiked in. The sample was naive CD8+ T cells from blood, with Jurkat cell RNA spiked in. Indicated subset: FACS-sorted CD8+CD4-CCR7+CD45RA+ naive T cells. V is TRBV28 and J is TRBJ1-2; TRBD1 is a possible D gene (5 bases). Written as DNA, the CDR3 is TGTGCCAGCAGTTTACCTCGGGACGGATCCAGCTATGGCTACACCTTC. It is translated as CASSLPRDGSSYGYTF.